This is a list of T cell receptor beta chains from one sample in a study of T cell changes during pregnancy in multiple sclerosis. Profiling relied on immunoSEQ multiplex PCR, and the TCRdb table lists in-frame clones only, not all of them. The data contain 40,000 to 50,000 clones, 94% of them seen just once; the ten biggest clones take up roughly 8.7%. The sample in question was CD8+ T cells from peripheral blood mononuclear cells, obtained in the third trimester of pregnancy. The source of these receptors is a female donor with multiple sclerosis, enrolled in a pregnancy study. Each CDR3 is given with its conserved first and last residue. The D gene is left open where the match is weak. Size values are once, few and many counts, or a class for expanded clones, and some rows have none.

CDR3aa: CASSTQGSSYNEQFF
CDR3nt: TGTGCCAGCAGCACACAGGGGAGCTCCTACAATGAGCAGTTCTTC
v_gene: TRBV14
d_gene: TRBD1
j_gene: TRBJ2-1
abundance: .

CDR3aa: CASSLSASGANVLTF
CDR3nt: TGTGCCAGCAGTTTAAGCGCCTCTGGGGCCAACGTCCTGACTTTC
v_gene: TRBV28
d_gene: .
j_gene: TRBJ2-6
abundance: .

CDR3aa: CASSTTGEIGELFF
CDR3nt: TGTGCCAGCTCCACGACGGGAGAAATCGGGGAGCTGTTTTTT
v_gene: TRBV9
d_gene: .
j_gene: TRBJ2-2
abundance: .

CDR3aa: CASSPGQGAYEQYF
CDR3nt: TGTGCCAGCAGTCCGGGACAGGGCGCCTACGAGCAGTACTTC
v_gene: TRBV27
d_gene: TRBD1
j_gene: TRBJ2-7
abundance: .

CDR3aa: CASSYTRVTGELFF
CDR3nt: TGTGCCAGCAGTTACACCAGGGTCACCGGGGAGCTGTTTTTT
v_gene: TRBV6-5
d_gene: .
j_gene: TRBJ2-2
abundance: .

CDR3aa: CASSPGLPAGELFF
CDR3nt: TGTGCCAGCAGTCCCGGACTACCGGCCGGGGAGCTGTTTTTT
v_gene: TRBV27
d_gene: .
j_gene: TRBJ2-2
abundance: once

CDR3aa: CARRLALFFYEQYF
CDR3nt: TGTGCCAGAAGACTAGCCTTATTTTTCTACGAGCAGTACTTC
v_gene: TRBV6-4
d_gene: TRBD2
j_gene: TRBJ2-7
abundance: .

CDR3aa: CASSVEGDTQETQYF
CDR3nt: TGTGCCAGCAGCGTAGAAGGGGACACACAAGAGACCCAGTACTTC
v_gene: TRBV9
d_gene: .
j_gene: TRBJ2-5
abundance: .

CDR3aa: CASSVGDSSYEQYF
CDR3nt: TGTGCCAGCAGCGTAGGAGACAGCTCCTACGAGCAGTACTTC
v_gene: TRBV9
d_gene: .
j_gene: TRBJ2-7
abundance: .

CDR3aa: CASYGGQNYEQYF
CDR3nt: TGTGCCAGCTACGGGGGACAGAATTACGAGCAGTACTTC
v_gene: TRBV27
d_gene: .
j_gene: TRBJ2-7
abundance: .

CDR3aa: CASSLGTGLYGYTF
CDR3nt: TGTGCCAGCAGCTTAGGAACAGGCCTCTATGGCTACACCTTC
v_gene: TRBV7-9
d_gene: .
j_gene: TRBJ1-2
abundance: .

CDR3aa: CASSLYGGQGTANEQFF
CDR3nt: TGTGCCAGCAGCCTATACGGGGGACAGGGGACGGCCAATGAGCAGTTCTTC
v_gene: TRBV11-2
d_gene: TRBD1
j_gene: TRBJ2-1
abundance: .

CDR3aa: CASSYGTSGYNEQFF
CDR3nt: TGTGCCAGCAGTTACGGGACTAGCGGTTACAATGAGCAGTTCTTC
v_gene: TRBV6-5
d_gene: TRBD2
j_gene: TRBJ2-1
abundance: .

CDR3aa: CASSLQGLSGNTIYF
CDR3nt: TGTGCCAGCAGCCTGCAGGGTCTCTCTGGAAACACCATATATTTT
v_gene: TRBV14
d_gene: .
j_gene: TRBJ1-3
abundance: .

CDR3aa: CASSATGGTGNGYTF
CDR3nt: TGTGCCAGCAGCGCCACTGGCGGGACAGGGAACGGCTACACCTTC
v_gene: TRBV9
d_gene: TRBD1
j_gene: TRBJ1-2
abundance: .

CDR3aa: CATSSGRDSTETQYF
CDR3nt: TGTGCCACCAGCTCGGGGCGGGACTCCACGGAGACCCAGTACTTC
v_gene: TRBV15
d_gene: .
j_gene: TRBJ2-5
abundance: once

CDR3aa: CASSYESASEAFF
CDR3nt: TGTGCCAGCAGTTACGAGTCAGCGAGTGAAGCTTTCTTT
v_gene: TRBV6-5
d_gene: .
j_gene: TRBJ1-1
abundance: .

CDR3aa: CASSQEGGPNTEAFF
CDR3nt: TGCGCCAGCAGCCAAGAAGGGGGACCTAACACTGAAGCTTTCTTT
v_gene: TRBV4-3
d_gene: .
j_gene: TRBJ1-1
abundance: .

CDR3aa: CASSPTGNGNQPQHF
CDR3nt: TGTGCCAGCAGTCCCACAGGGAACGGCAATCAGCCCCAGCATTTT
v_gene: TRBV6-6
d_gene: .
j_gene: TRBJ1-5
abundance: .

CDR3aa: CASSSTSGSHNEQFF
CDR3nt: TGTGCCAGCAGTTCGACTAGCGGGAGCCATAATGAGCAGTTCTTC
v_gene: TRBV6-5
d_gene: TRBD2
j_gene: TRBJ2-1
abundance: .

CDR3aa: CASSLMGGGTEAFF
CDR3nt: TGTGCCAGCAGTTTAATGGGGGGTGGGACTGAAGCTTTCTTT
v_gene: TRBV27
d_gene: .
j_gene: TRBJ1-1
abundance: once

CDR3aa: CASSVATAGLVEQYF
CDR3nt: TGTGCCAGCAGCGTAGCTACGGCGGGATTGGTTGAGCAGTACTTC
v_gene: TRBV9
d_gene: .
j_gene: TRBJ2-7
abundance: .

CDR3aa: CASSIMSGGSTEAFF
CDR3nt: TGTGCCAGTAGTATTATGTCAGGGGGCTCGACTGAAGCTTTCTTT
v_gene: TRBV19
d_gene: TRBD1
j_gene: TRBJ1-1
abundance: .

CDR3aa: CASSQDYWSGPGDKNIQYF
CDR3nt: TGCGCCAGCAGCCAAGATTATTGGTCCGGTCCCGGGGACAAAAACATTCAGTACTTC
v_gene: TRBV4-3
d_gene: .
j_gene: TRBJ2-4
abundance: .

CDR3aa: CAWRGGDLYEQYF
CDR3nt: TGTGCCTGGAGGGGAGGGGACCTATACGAGCAGTACTTC
v_gene: TRBV30
d_gene: TRBD2
j_gene: TRBJ2-7
abundance: .

CDR3aa: CASSLGSGSGNTIYF
CDR3nt: TGTGCCAGCAGCTTGGGATCAGGCAGTGGAAACACCATATATTTT
v_gene: TRBV5-6
d_gene: .
j_gene: TRBJ1-3
abundance: .

CDR3aa: CASSGRLAGTGELFF
CDR3nt: TGTGCCAGCAGCGGACGACTAGCGGGGACCGGGGAGCTGTTTTTT
v_gene: TRBV9
d_gene: TRBD2
j_gene: TRBJ2-2
abundance: once

CDR3aa: CASRITGQGFYEQYF
CDR3nt: TGTGCCAGCAGAATTACGGGACAGGGTTTTTACGAGCAGTACTTC
v_gene: TRBV6-1
d_gene: TRBD1
j_gene: TRBJ2-7
abundance: .

CDR3aa: CASMREGYEQYF
CDR3nt: TGTGCCAGCATGAGAGAGGGATACGAGCAGTACTTC
v_gene: TRBV27
d_gene: .
j_gene: TRBJ2-7
abundance: .

CDR3aa: CASSLEGMDGYTF
CDR3nt: TGTGCCAGCAGTTTGGAGGGAATGGATGGCTACACCTTC
v_gene: TRBV28
d_gene: .
j_gene: TRBJ1-2
abundance: .

CDR3aa: CASSNGYATYNEQFF
CDR3nt: TGTGCCAGCAGCAACGGGTACGCAACCTACAATGAGCAGTTCTTC
v_gene: TRBV5-4
d_gene: .
j_gene: TRBJ2-1
abundance: .

CDR3aa: CASSLRLQRDTQYF
CDR3nt: TGTGCCAGCAGCCTCCGGCTCCAGCGGGATACGCAGTATTTT
v_gene: TRBV6-5
d_gene: .
j_gene: TRBJ2-3
abundance: .

CDR3aa: CASSAGQGRYNEQYF
CDR3nt: TGTGCCAGTAGCGCCGGACAGGGGAGATATAACGAGCAGTACTTC
v_gene: TRBV19
d_gene: TRBD1
j_gene: TRBJ2-7
abundance: .

CDR3aa: CASSEGDFREQFF
CDR3nt: TGTGCCAGCAGTGAAGGGGACTTCAGGGAGCAGTTCTTC
v_gene: TRBV6-4
d_gene: .
j_gene: TRBJ2-1
abundance: once